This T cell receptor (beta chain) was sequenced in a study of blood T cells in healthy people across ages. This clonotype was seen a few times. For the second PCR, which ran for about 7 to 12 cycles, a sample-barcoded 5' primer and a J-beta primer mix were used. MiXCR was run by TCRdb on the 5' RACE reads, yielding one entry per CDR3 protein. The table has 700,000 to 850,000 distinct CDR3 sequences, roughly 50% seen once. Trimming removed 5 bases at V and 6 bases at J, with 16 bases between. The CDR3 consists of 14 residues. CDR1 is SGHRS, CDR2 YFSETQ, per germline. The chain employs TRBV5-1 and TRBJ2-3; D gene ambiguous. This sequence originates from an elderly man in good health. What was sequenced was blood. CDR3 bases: TGCGCCAGCAGACGGGCAATGATTGTGGATACGCAGTATTTT. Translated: CASRRAMIVDTQYF.